The 10 T cell receptor beta chains presented below share a single source sample, sequenced in a study of T cell responses to AZD1222 COVID-19 vaccine. The method was immunoSEQ multiplex PCR; TCRdb's version includes in-frame clones alone and lacks a portion of them. The repertoire has around 66,000 clones, roughly 87% of them found once; the top ten carry 17%. The sequences come from peripheral blood, collected on day 0 of AZD1222 vaccination. The receptors were sampled from an adult in good health.

The CDR3 sequence: CASSYTSNQPQHF. CDR3 nucleotides: TGTGCCAGTAGCTACACCAGCAATCAGCCCCAGCATTTT. The rearrangement links TRBV19 to TRBJ1-5; D ambiguous. The germline V gene has CDR1 LNHDA and CDR2 SQIVND (reference sequence). Trimming pared 6 bases from V and 1 base from J, leaving 7 bases between. The CDR3 runs to 13 residues.

The J gene is TRBJ1-2, the V gene TRBV2, with a weak D call TRBD1 (6 bases). The CDR3 sequence is 15 residues long. The germline gives CDR1 SNHLY, CDR2 FYNNEI. The ends were cut back, 4 bases at V and 2 bases at J, with 14 bases in the middle. The CDR3: CASSVFSGENYGYTF. The CDR3 DNA reads TGTGCCAGCAGTGTCTTTTCAGGGGAGAACTATGGCTACACCTTC.

The sample holds one count of this clone. One end of the junction varies from germline; a read error may be responsible. The rearrangement joins TRBV5-4 to TRBJ2-3, with D possibly TRBD1 on 6 matching bases. The CDR3 has 12 amino acids. Germline V CDR1 and CDR2: SGHNT, YYREEE (reference sequence). The CDR3 is CASTLRGDTQYF. The CDR3 DNA follows: TGTGCCAGCACCTTGAGGGGGGATACGCAGTATTTT.

This clone was observed a single time. This chain links TRBV6-5 with TRBJ1-3; D not resolved. This CDR3 is built from 14 residues. Per germline, CDR1 MNHEY and CDR2 SVGAGI. V was clipped by 2 bases and J by 0 bases, with 5 bases between them. The CDR3 region is CASSYRSSGNTIYF. The CDR3 DNA follows: TGTGCCAGCAGTTACAGGTCCTCTGGAAACACCATATATTTT.

This chain uses TRBV11-3 with TRBJ2-7, with a weak D call TRBD2 (7 bases). Trimming removed 4 bases at V and 6 bases at J, with 16 bases between. The CDR3 is 14 amino acids. Germline CDR1 is SGHNT and CDR2 is YENEEA. This CDR3 reads CASSSIRGAGEQYF. Written as DNA, the CDR3 is TGTGCCAGCAGCTCTATCCGGGGGGCGGGCGAGCAGTACTTC. The full variable domain, rest sourced from reference TRBV11-3 and TRBJ2-7, is EAGVVQSPRYKIIEKKQPVAFWCNPISGHNTLYWYLQNLGQGPELLIRYENEEAVDDSQLPKDRFSAERLKGVDSTLKIQPAELGDSAVYLCASSSIRGAGEQYFGPGTRLTVT.

The chain joins TRBV6-6 to TRBJ2-2; tentative D call: TRBD2 (5 bases). Trimming took 0 bases from V and 1 from J, leaving 6 bases between them. The CDR3 runs 15 residues. CDR1 is MNHNY, CDR2 SVGAGI, per germline (reference sequence). Written as DNA, the CDR3 is TGTGCCAGCAGTTACTCTCGGGAGAACACCGGGGAGCTGTTTTTT. Protein sequence: CASSYSRENTGELFF.

The chain recombines TRBV12-5 with TRBJ1-6; 7 bases align to TRBD1. Germline-derived CDR1 and CDR2 are LGHNT and FRNRAP. Germline trimming cut 1 base from V and 7 bases from J; bases unmatched to any gene: 7. CDR3 length: 16 residues. CDR3 region: CASGLADGTANSPLHF. In DNA form, the CDR3 reads TGTGCTAGTGGTTTGGCAGACGGGACAGCAAATTCACCCCTCCACTTT.

V and J are TRBV19 and TRBJ1-2; tentative D call: TRBD1 (5 bases). The CDR3 contains 15 residues. V was pared by 4 bases and J by 0 bases, with 12 bases between. The V gene's germline CDR1 is LNHDA and CDR2 SQIVND (reference sequence). Here the CDR3 reads CASSTTVTANYGYTF. For the CDR3, the DNA is TGTGCCAGTAGTACGACAGTTACGGCTAACTATGGCTACACCTTC.

The chain couples TRBV30 to TRBJ1-2; D gene unclear. The V end lost 1 base, the J end lost 6 bases, and 9 bases lay between the germline ends. CDR1 is GTSNPN, CDR2 SVGIG, per germline (reference sequence). The CDR3 extends over 12 amino acids. The CDR3 spells CAWSDSHHGYTF. The CDR3 region has the DNA TGTGCCTGGAGTGACTCGCACCATGGCTACACCTTC.

The V gene is TRBV19, the J gene TRBJ1-2; D ambiguous. Germline CDR1 is LNHDA and CDR2 is SQIVND (reference sequence). The CDR3 sequence is 15 residues long. Deletions cut 3 bases from V and 0 bases from J, with 11 bases between. For the CDR3, the DNA is TGTGCCAGTAGTATTCGTTTTAACTCTAACTATGGCTACACCTTC. The encoded protein is CASSIRFNSNYGYTF.